In its sample, the clone carrying this TCR beta chain was seen many times. The sample originates from a study of neurological immune-mediated disorders. Via MiXCR, TCRdb re-called the 5' RACE reads, giving one row per CDR3 protein. The table lists 32,000 or so distinct CDR3 sequences, over 10% of them singletons. The V gene's germline CDR1 is SGHRS and CDR2 YFSETQ. V gave up 0 bases and J gave up 2 bases, with 6 bases separating them. This CDR3 contains 13 residues. 2 million unsorted PBMCs were stored in RNAlater at -80 °C before RNA extraction. This sequence joins TRBV5-1 and TRBJ2-7, with D unclear. The sequence derives from a woman aged 60 to 75 in good health. Material for sequencing was PBMCs. CDR3 in DNA: TGCGCCAGCAGCTTGGCCAGTACCTACGAGCAGTACTTC. Protein: CASSLASTYEQYF.